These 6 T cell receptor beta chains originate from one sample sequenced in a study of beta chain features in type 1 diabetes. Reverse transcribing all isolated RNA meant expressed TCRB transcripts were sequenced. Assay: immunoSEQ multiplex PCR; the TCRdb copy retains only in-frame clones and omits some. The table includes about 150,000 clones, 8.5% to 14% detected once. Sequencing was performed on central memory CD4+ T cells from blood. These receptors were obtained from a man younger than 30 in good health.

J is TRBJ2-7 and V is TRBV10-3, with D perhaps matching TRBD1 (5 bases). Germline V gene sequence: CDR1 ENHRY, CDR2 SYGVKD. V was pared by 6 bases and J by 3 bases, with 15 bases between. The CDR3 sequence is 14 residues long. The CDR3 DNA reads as TGTGCCATCAGGCAGGGTGGTGGGGACTACGAGCAGTACTTC. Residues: CAIRQGGGDYEQYF.

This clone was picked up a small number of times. For the CDR3, the DNA is TGCGCCAGCAGCCAAGAGAACTTGGGCCCCTACGAGCAGTACTTC. It translates to CASSQENLGPYEQYF. The chain couples TRBV4-1 to TRBJ2-7; D not resolved. There are 15 residues in the CDR3. V lost 0 bases and J 2 bases, leaving 11 bases between the germline ends. Germline lookup yields CDR1 MGHRA and CDR2 YSYEKL.

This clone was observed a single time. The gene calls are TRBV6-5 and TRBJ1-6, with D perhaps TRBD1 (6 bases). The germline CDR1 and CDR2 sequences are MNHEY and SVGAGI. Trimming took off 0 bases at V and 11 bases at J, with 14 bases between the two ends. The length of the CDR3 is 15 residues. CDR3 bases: TGTGCCAGCAGTTACTCCCTCGGGCAGGGGCCACCCCTCCACTTT. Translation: CASSYSLGQGPPLHF.

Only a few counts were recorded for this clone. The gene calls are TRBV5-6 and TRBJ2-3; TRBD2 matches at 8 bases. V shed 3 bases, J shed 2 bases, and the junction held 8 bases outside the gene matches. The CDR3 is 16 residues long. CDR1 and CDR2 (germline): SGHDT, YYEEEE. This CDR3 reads CASSSPGGIATDTQYF. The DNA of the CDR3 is TGTGCCAGCAGCTCCCCGGGAGGGATTGCCACAGATACGCAGTATTTT.

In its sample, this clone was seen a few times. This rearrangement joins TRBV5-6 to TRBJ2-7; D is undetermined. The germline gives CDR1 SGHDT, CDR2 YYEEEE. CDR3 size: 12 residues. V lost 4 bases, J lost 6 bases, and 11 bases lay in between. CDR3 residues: CASSAIMREQYF. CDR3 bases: TGTGCCAGCAGCGCCATCATGCGCGAGCAGTACTTC.

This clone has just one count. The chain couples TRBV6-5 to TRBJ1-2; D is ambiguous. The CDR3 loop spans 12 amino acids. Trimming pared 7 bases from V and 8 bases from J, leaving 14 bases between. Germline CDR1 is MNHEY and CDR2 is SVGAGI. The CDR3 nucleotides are TGTGCCAGCAAAGGCTCCCCGTGGGGCTACACCTTC. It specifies CASKGSPWGYTF.